This T cell receptor beta chain was captured by sequencing in a study of T cell responses to AZD1222 COVID-19 vaccine. Whole-study findings and limits: Spike-wide vaccine-associated CD4 TCRs dominated at 160-218 and 743-854. Reports say nearly half of spike-specific TCRs go after unmutated variant regions.

Sequenced by immunoSEQ multiplex PCR; TCRdb stores in-frame clones only, minus some. The table includes around 140,000 clones, approximately 91% detected once. A remark on this clone: The antigen is unknown.

The origin of this receptor is an adult who received the AZD1222 COVID-19 vaccine. This specimen was peripheral blood, taken 28 days after the second AZD1222 dose.

The CDR3 loop is CASSSMGPSNEQFF. The DNA of the CDR3 is TGTGCCAGCAGCTCTATGGGTCCCAGCAATGAGCAGTTCTTC. The genes are TRBV7-2 and TRBJ2-1; D unresolved. This CDR3 spans 14 amino acids. Trimming removed 4 bases from V and 6 bases from J, with 13 bases in between. Germline V gives CDR1 SGHTA, CDR2 FQGNSA.